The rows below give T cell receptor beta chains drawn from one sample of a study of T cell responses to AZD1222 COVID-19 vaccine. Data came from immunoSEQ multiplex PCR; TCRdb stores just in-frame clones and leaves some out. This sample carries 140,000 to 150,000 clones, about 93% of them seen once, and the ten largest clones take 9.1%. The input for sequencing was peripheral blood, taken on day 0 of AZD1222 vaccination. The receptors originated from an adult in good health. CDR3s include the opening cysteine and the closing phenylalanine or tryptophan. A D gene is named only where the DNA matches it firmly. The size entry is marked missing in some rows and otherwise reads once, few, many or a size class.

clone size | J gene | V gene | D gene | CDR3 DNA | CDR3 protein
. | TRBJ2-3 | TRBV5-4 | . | TGTGCCAGCAGCTCCGAACAGCCCACAGATACGCAGTATTTT | CASSSEQPTDTQYF
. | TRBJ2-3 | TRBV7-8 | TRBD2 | TGTGCCAGCAGCTACGTCAGCGGGGGGTCCTCGGGGTTGGATACGCAGTATTTT | CASSYVSGGSSGLDTQYF
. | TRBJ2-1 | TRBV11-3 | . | TGTGCCAGCAGCTTCACCCCCAGTGAGCAGTTCTTC | CASSFTPSEQFF
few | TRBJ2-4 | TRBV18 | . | TGTGCCAGCTCACCACCGACCACAGGAGTAAACATTCAGTACTTC | CASSPPTTGVNIQYF
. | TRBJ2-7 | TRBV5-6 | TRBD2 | TGTGCCAGCAGCCCCCCCGCTAGCGGGGGCCCCTACGAGCAGTACTTC | CASSPPASGGPYEQYF
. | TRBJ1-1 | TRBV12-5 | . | TGTGCTAGTGGTTCGGCCGGGGTCAGGGCTGAAGCTTTCTTT | CASGSAGVRAEAFF
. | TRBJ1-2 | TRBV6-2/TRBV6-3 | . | TGTGCCAGCAGTAAACCTGACGGTAACTATGGCTACACCTTC | CASSKPDGNYGYTF
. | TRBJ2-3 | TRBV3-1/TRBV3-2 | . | TGTGCCAGCAGCCTGTGGGGCCGATCCACAGATACGCAGTATTTT | CASSLWGRSTDTQYF
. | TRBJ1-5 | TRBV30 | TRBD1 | TGTGCCTGGAGTCGACAGGGTGGACAGCCCCAGCATTTT | CAWSRQGGQPQHF
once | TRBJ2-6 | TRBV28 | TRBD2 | TGTGCCAGCAGTCAGCGGGGGCTCGGGGCCAACGTCCTGACTTTC | CASSQRGLGANVLTF
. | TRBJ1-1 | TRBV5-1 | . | TGCGCCAGCAGCTTGGGCCCACAGGGAGGCGCCACTGAAGCTTTCTTT | CASSLGPQGGATEAFF
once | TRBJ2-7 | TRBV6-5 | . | TGTGCCAGCAGTAACCGGGGGGCCAACCCGGGCGAGCAGTACTTC | CASSNRGANPGEQYF
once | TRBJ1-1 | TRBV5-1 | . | TGCGCCAGCAGCTTGGATCTGGTATTGAACACTGAAGCTTTCTTT | CASSLDLVLNTEAFF
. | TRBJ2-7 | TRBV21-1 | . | TGTGCCAGCAGCAAAGAAAGGTGGGACAGCTACCTCGAGCAGTACTTC | CASSKERWDSYLEQYF